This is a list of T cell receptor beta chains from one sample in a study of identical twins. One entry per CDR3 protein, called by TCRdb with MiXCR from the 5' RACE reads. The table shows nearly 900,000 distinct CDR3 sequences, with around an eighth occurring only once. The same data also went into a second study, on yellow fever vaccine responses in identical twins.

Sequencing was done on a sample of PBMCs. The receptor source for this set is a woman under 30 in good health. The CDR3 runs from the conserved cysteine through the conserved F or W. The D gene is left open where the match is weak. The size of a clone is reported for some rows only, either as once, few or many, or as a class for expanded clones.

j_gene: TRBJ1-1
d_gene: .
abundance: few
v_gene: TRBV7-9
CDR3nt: TGTGCCAGCAGCTCAATCCCCACGAACACTGAAGCTTTCTTT
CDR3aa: CASSSIPTNTEAFF

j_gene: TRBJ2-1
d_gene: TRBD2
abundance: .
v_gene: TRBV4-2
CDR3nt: TGTGCCAGCAGCCGACCGACTAGCGGGCCACCGAGCTCCTACAATGAGCAGTTCTTC
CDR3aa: CASSRPTSGPPSSYNEQFF

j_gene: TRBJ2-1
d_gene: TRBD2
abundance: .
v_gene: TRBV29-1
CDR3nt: TGCAGCGTTGAAGATGGGCTAGCGGGCTACAATGAGCAGTTCTTC
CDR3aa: CSVEDGLAGYNEQFF

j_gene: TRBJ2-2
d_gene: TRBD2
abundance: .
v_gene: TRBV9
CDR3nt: TGTGCCAGCAGCCCAGGACTAGCGGGAGTTATGGGGGAGCTGTTTTTT
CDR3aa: CASSPGLAGVMGELFF

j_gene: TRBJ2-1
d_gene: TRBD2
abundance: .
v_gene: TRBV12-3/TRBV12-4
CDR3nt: TGTGCCAGCAGTGCCTTACTAGCGGGAGGGCGGAATGAGCAGTTCTTC
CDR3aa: CASSALLAGGRNEQFF

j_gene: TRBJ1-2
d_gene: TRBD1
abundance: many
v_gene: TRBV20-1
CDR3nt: TGCAGTGCAAAACAGGGGGCTGCAGGCTACACCTTC
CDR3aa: CSAKQGAAGYTF

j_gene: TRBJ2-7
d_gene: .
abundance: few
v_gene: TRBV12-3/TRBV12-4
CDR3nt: TGTGCCAGCAGTTCCCCGGGGGGCTCGGCCTACGAGCAGTACTTC
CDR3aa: CASSSPGGSAYEQYF

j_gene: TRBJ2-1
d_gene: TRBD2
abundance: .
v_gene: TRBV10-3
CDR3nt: TGTGCCATCAGGGGGACTACCGTCGATGAGCAGTTCTTC
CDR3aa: CAIRGTTVDEQFF

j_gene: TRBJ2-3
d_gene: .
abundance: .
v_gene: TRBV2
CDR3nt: TGTGCCAGCAGTGAAGAGGGGACTCTCATGGATACGCAGTATTTT
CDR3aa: CASSEEGTLMDTQYF

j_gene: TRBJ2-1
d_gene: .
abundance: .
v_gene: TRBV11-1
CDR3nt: TGTGCCAGCAGCCCCGGGTTAGACTCCTACAATGAGCAGTTCTTC
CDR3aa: CASSPGLDSYNEQFF

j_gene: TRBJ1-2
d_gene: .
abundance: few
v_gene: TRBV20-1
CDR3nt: TGCAGTGCCAAACCCGGGACAAACAGTAACTATGGCTACACCTTC
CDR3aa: CSAKPGTNSNYGYTF

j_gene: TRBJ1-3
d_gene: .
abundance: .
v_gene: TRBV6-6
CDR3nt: TGTGCCAGTGCAGAGAACTCTGGAAACACCATATATTTT
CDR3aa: CASAENSGNTIYF

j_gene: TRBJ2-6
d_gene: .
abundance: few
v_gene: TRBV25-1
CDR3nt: TGTGCCAGCAGTGAAATTTCCGGGTCTGGGGCCAACGTCCTGACTTTC
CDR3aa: CASSEISGSGANVLTF

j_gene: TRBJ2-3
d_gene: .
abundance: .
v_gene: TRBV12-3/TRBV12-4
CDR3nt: TGTGCCAGCAGTTTATCCCAATCCATAGAAGAGTATTTT
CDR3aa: CASSLSQSIEEYF

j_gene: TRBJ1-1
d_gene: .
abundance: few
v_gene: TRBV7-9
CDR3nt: TGTGCCAGCAGCATCCGAATCAAGGAAAGGGCTGAAGCTTTCTTT
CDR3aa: CASSIRIKERAEAFF

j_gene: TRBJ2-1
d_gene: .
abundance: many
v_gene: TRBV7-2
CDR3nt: TGTGCCAGCAGCTTGGAAGGGGGAGGCCACAATGAGCAGTTCTTC
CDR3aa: CASSLEGGGHNEQFF

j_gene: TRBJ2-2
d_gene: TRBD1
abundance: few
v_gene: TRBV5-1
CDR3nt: TGCGCCAGCAGCGGACCACAGGGGGCGTCCGGGGAGCTGTTTTTT
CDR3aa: CASSGPQGASGELFF

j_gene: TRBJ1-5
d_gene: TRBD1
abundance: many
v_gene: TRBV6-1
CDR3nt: TGTGCCAGCAGACCCTCTGGGACAGGGAGTATCGGCAATCAGCCCCAGCATTTT
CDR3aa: CASRPSGTGSIGNQPQHF

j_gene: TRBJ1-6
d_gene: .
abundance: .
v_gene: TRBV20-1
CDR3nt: TGCAGTGCTAGAGACTTATCGACAAGCTCCTATAATTCACCCCTCCACTTT
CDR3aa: CSARDLSTSSYNSPLHF

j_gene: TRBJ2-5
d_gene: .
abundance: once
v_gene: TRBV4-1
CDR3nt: TGCGCCAGCAGCAAGCAGCCCCAAGAGACCCAGTACTTC
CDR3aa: CASSKQPQETQYF

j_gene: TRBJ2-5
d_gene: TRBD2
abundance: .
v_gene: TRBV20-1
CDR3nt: TGCAGTGCTGCGGGCCTAGCGGGGGCCCAAGAGACCCAGTACTTC
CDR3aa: CSAAGLAGAQETQYF

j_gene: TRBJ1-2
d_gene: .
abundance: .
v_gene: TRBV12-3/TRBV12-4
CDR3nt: TGTGCCAGCAGTTTAAAGGAAGGGAGATATGGCTACACCTTC
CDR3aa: CASSLKEGRYGYTF

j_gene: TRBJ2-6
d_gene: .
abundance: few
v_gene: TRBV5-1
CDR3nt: TGCGCCAGCAGCTTACCAAACCGGGACTCCTCTGGGGCCAACGTCCTGACTTTC
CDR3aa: CASSLPNRDSSGANVLTF

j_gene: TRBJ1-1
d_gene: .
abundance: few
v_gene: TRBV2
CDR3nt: TGTGCCAGCAGTGGTACCTCTGAGAACACTGAAGCTTTCTTT
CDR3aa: CASSGTSENTEAFF

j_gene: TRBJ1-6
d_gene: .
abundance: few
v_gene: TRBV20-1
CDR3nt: TGCAGTGCGAGGCCCCAAGGCCGACTAATTATAAGTTCACCCCTCCACTTT
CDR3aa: CSARPQGRLIISSPLHF

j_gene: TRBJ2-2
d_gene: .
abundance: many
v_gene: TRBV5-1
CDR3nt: TGCGCCAGCAGCTCCGTAGCGCCGAACACCGGGGAGCTGTTTTTT
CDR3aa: CASSSVAPNTGELFF

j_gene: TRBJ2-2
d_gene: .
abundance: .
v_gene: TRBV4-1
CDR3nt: TGCGCCAGCAGCCAAGTCCGGGGGAGCGACACCGGGGAGCTGTTTTTT
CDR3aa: CASSQVRGSDTGELFF

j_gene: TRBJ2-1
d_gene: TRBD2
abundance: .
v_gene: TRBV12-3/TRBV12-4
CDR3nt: TGTGCCAGCACCGGAGCGGGAGGGTACAATGAGCAGTTCTTC
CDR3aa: CASTGAGGYNEQFF

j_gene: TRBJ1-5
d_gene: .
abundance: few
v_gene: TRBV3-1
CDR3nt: TGTGCCAGTGGGGTTGGATACTCAAATCAGCCCCAGCATTTT
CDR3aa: CASGVGYSNQPQHF

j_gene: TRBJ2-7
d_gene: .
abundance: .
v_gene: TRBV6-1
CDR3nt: TGTGCCAGCAGTGAAGGCGGTTTTAACTTC
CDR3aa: CASSEGGFNF

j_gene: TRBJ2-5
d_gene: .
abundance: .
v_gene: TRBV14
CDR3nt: TGTGCCAGCAGCCAAATAGGAGGAGGGCAAGAGACCCAGTACTTC
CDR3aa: CASSQIGGGQETQYF

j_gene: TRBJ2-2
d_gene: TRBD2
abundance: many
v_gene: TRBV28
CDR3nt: TGTGCCAGCAGGCTAGCGGAGAACACCGGGGAGCTGTTTTTT
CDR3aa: CASRLAENTGELFF

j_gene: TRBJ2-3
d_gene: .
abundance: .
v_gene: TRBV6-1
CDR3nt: TGTGCCAGCAGTAGAAGAGTATCTAGCACAGATACGCAGTATTTT
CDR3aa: CASSRRVSSTDTQYF

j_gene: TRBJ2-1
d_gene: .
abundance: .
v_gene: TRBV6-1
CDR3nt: TGTGCCAGCAGGATGTGGGCCACCCTTAACTACAATGAGCAGTTCTTC
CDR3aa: CASRMWATLNYNEQFF

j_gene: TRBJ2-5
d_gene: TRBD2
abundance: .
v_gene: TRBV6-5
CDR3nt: TGTGCCAGCAGTTACGGGGGGGAGGCCCAGTACTTC
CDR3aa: CASSYGGEAQYF

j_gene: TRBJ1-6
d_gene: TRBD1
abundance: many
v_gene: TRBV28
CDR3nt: TGTGCCAGCAGTAAAGACAGGGGCGCTAATTCACCCCTCCACTTT
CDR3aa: CASSKDRGANSPLHF

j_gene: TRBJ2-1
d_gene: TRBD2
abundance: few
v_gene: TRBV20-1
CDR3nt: TGCAGTGCCCAACCCGGGACTAGCGCATACAATGAGCAGTTCTTC
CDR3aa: CSAQPGTSAYNEQFF

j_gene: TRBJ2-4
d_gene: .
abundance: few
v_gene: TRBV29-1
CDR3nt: TGCAGCGTTGAAGATAGGGGCACCAAAAACATTCAGTACTTC
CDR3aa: CSVEDRGTKNIQYF

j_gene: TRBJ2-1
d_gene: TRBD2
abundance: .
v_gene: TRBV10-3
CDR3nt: TGTGCCATCAGTGAGTCTAGCGGGACCCATGAGCAGTTCTTC
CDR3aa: CAISESSGTHEQFF

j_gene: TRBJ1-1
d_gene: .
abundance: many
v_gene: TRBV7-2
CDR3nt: TGCGCCAGCAGCTTTACAGTAAACACTGAAGCTTTCTTT
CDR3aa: CASSFTVNTEAFF

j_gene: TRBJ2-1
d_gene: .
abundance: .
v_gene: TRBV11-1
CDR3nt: TGTGCCAGCAGCTTAGTCGGGACATATGAGCAGTTCTTC
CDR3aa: CASSLVGTYEQFF

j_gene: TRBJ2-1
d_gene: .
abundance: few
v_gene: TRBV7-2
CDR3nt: TGTGCCAGCAGCCGTGGACAGATCTTTAATGAGCAGTTCTTC
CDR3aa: CASSRGQIFNEQFF

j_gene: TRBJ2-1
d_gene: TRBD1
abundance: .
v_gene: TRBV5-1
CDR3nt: TGCGCCAGCAGCTTAGAATACCGGGACAGATACAATGAGCAGTTCTTC
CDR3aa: CASSLEYRDRYNEQFF

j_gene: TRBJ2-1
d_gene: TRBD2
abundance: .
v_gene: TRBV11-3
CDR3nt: TGTGCCAGCAGCTTGGGACCGGGACTAGGCTCCCATGAGCAGTTCTTC
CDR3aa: CASSLGPGLGSHEQFF

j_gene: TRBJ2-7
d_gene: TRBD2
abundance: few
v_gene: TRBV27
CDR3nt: TGTGCCAGCAGTTCCCCCCCATCGACTAGCGGGAGACCCTACGAGCAGTACTTC
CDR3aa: CASSSPPSTSGRPYEQYF

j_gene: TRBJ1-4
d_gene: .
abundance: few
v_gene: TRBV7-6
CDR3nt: TGTGCCAGCAGACTCGAGGGGGCAACTAATGAAAAACTGTTTTTT
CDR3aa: CASRLEGATNEKLFF

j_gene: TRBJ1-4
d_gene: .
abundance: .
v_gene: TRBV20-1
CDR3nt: TGCAGTGCTATGGGCAGACTTAATGAAAAACTGTTTTTT
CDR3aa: CSAMGRLNEKLFF

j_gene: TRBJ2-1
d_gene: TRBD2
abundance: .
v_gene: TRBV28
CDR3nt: TGTGCCAGCAGTTTTGGGGGGGTAGGCTCCTACAATGAGCAGTTCTTC
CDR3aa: CASSFGGVGSYNEQFF

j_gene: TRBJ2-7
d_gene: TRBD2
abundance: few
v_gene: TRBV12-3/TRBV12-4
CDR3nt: TGTGCCAGCAGTCCACTTAGCGGGAGGAGTTCCTACGAGCAGTACTTC
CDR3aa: CASSPLSGRSSYEQYF

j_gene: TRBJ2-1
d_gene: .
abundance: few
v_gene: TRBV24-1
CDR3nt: TGTGCCACCAGTGGACAGAGCTCCTACAATGAGCAGTTCTTC
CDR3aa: CATSGQSSYNEQFF

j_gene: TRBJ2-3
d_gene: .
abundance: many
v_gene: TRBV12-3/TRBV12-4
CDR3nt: TGTGCCAGCAGTGTAGGGTCTGGTGGAGATACGCAGTATTTT
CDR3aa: CASSVGSGGDTQYF

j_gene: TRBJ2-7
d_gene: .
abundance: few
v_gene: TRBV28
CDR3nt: TGTGCCAGCAGTCGATTCGACGGACAGCTTTTCTCCTACGAGCAGTACTTC
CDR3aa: CASSRFDGQLFSYEQYF

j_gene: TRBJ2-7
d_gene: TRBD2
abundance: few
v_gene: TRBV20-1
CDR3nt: TGCAGTGCTAGAGAGGAGGTAGGACTAGCGCCCTACGAGCAGTACTTC
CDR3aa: CSAREEVGLAPYEQYF